This T cell receptor beta chain was sequenced in a study of cytomegalovirus exposure and HLA in healthy donors. Study at large: As released early, the data held some 85 million unique TCRs from HLA-typed donors. Overall study results and limits: Donors were assumed by presence/absence analyses to have roughly uniform sequencing depth. A later analysis linked a missense DCLRE1C variant to TCR beta V- and J-gene trimming. Previously analyzed data showed that most TCR beta V segments were productive at a frequency of about 87% or about 30%.

The ends were cut back, 6 bases at V and 4 bases at J, with 10 bases in the middle. This CDR3 is built from 13 residues. Germline V gene lookup returns CDR1 MNHEY and CDR2 SVGAGI. Vbeta (60) and Jbeta (13) primers were used in the PCR. Some clones are missing from TCRdb's copy, which holds only in-frame ones; the method was immunoSEQ multiplex PCR. The sample has approximately 190,000 clones, approximately 80% seen once. This clone was seen a few times. Its target is not known. The material sequenced was PBMCs. The receptor was isolated from a woman between 45 and 60 years old in good health and CMV-seropositive. This chain joins TRBV6-5 and TRBJ1-3; D is unclear. CDR3 protein: CASREGGGNTIYF. DNA of the CDR3: TGTGCCAGCAGAGAGGGAGGAGGAAACACCATATATTTT.